The next 22 T cell receptor beta chains were all read from a single sample in a study of identical twins (dated by TCRdb to about 2016). The receptor library was made with 5' RACE. The instrument was an Illumina HiSeq 2000. TCRdb trimmed the raw reads at Q25, called clones with MiXCR and kept productive beta chains. CDR3 protein duplicates are merged, each entry listing the most common genes and DNA. The sample includes 400,000 to 550,000 distinct CDR3 sequences, with 20% to 25% observed a single time. Of the sample, around 0.9% falls within the top ten clones. This same sample was also taken into another study, of T cells expressing NK-cell markers.

The sample comprised CD4+ T cells sorted from blood. The receptors come from a woman between 18 and 29 years old in good health.

This rearrangement joins TRBV7-8 to TRBJ2-1, with 13 bases matching TRBD2. Germline V lookup: CDR1 SGHVS, CDR2 FQNEAQ. V trimming: 5 bases; J trimming: 6 bases; junction bases outside the gene matches: 7. The CDR3 length is 16 residues. CDR3: CASSRRTSGGLNEQFF. CDR3 nucleotides: TGTGCCAGCAGCCGACGGACTAGCGGGGGCCTCAATGAGCAGTTCTTC.

The chain couples TRBV10-3 to TRBJ2-1, with 10 bases lining up with TRBD2. Germline V gives CDR1 ENHRY, CDR2 SYGVKD. After removal of 6 bases from V and 4 bases from J, the junction contained 9 bases not matched to a gene. There are 16 residues in the CDR3. The DNA for the CDR3 is TGTGCCATCAGACCGGCTAGCGGGAGAGGATACAATGAGCAGTTCTTC. Translating it yields CAIRPASGRGYNEQFF.

The chain combines TRBV2 with TRBJ2-1; TRBD1 agrees at 10 bases. J lost 10 bases, V lost 7 bases, and 7 bases had no gene match. The CDR3 sequence is 13 residues long. CDR1 and CDR2 (germline): SNHLY, FYNNEI. The CDR3 DNA is TGTGCCAGCAACGGACAGGGGGAGCTCGAGCAGTTCTTC. Translation: CASNGQGELEQFF.

The gene calls are TRBV7-2 and TRBJ2-7, with D perhaps TRBD1 (5 bases). Trimming took 6 bases from V and 2 from J, leaving 17 bases between them. CDR3 size: 15 residues. Germline loops: CDR1 SGHTA, CDR2 FQGNSA. The CDR3 here is CASSFAGPGPYEQYF. DNA of the CDR3: TGTGCCAGCAGTTTCGCCGGGCCAGGGCCCTACGAGCAGTACTTC.

The J gene is TRBJ2-2, the V gene TRBV3-1, with D possibly called TRBD1 or TRBD2 (5 bases each). The CDR3 spans 15 residues. Germline assignment: CDR1 LGHDT and CDR2 YNNKEL (reference sequence). V was pared by 4 bases and J by 4 bases, with 13 bases between. CDR3 sequence (DNA): TGTGCCAGCAGCCCCCGTTGGGGGAGCACCGGGGAGCTGTTTTTT. Protein product: CASSPRWGSTGELFF.

The chain recombines TRBV10-3 with TRBJ2-3, with a weak D call TRBD2 (6 bases). This CDR3 comprises 14 residues. CDR1 and CDR2 from the germline V gene are ENHRY and SYGVKD. V was clipped by 7 bases and J by 0 bases, with 11 bases between them. The CDR3 region is CAINGGASTDTQYF. CDR3 DNA: TGTGCCATCAACGGGGGAGCTAGCACAGATACGCAGTATTTT.

The gene calls are TRBV2 and TRBJ2-2; D remains unclear. This CDR3 has 12 residues. Deletions cut 7 bases from V and 3 bases from J, with 6 bases between. Germline lookup yields CDR1 SNHLY and CDR2 FYNNEI. The CDR3 is CASTIYTGELFF. The CDR3 region has the DNA TGTGCCAGCACCATCTACACCGGGGAGCTGTTTTTT.

V and J are TRBV10-3 and TRBJ1-1; 7 bases agree with TRBD1. The CDR3 is 12 residues long. With 6 bases clipped from V and 8 bases from J, the junction kept 6 bases outside the gene matches. Germline CDR1 ENHRY, CDR2 SYGVKD. CDR3 loop: CAIRETDREAFF. The CDR3 nucleotides are TGTGCCATCAGAGAGACGGACAGGGAAGCTTTCTTT.

This clonotype was picked up a small number of times. The rearrangement uses TRBV12-3 or TRBV12-4 and TRBJ2-5; perhaps D is TRBD1 or TRBD2 (5 bases each). V was shortened by 5 bases and J by 1 base, with 8 bases between the two germline ends. The length of the CDR3 is 13 residues. CDR3 sequence: CASSHGTQETQYF. Written as DNA, the CDR3 is TGTGCCAGCAGTCACGGGACCCAAGAGACCCAGTACTTC.

This clonotype appeared many times. The chain combines TRBV6-5 with TRBJ1-6, with 9 positions matching TRBD1. V lost 5 bases to trimming and J lost 9 bases; unmatched junction nucleotides: 11. This CDR3 is 16 amino acids long. Germline V gene lookup returns CDR1 MNHEY and CDR2 SVGAGI. CDR3 nucleotides: TGTGCCAGCAGTACTCTAGGTGGGACAGGGTCTTCACCCCTCCACTTT. Translated: CASSTLGGTGSSPLHF.

The chain combines TRBV6-1 with TRBJ2-7; 7 bases are shared with TRBD1. The CDR3 runs to 15 residues. Germline V gene data show CDR1 as MNHNS and CDR2 as SASEGT. The junction had 10 bases not matched to a gene; V was cut back by 5 bases and J by 3 bases. CDR3 nucleotide sequence: TGTGCCAGCAGTCCCCTCCGGGACAGTCGCTACGAGCAGTACTTC. It yields the protein CASSPLRDSRYEQYF.

This clonotype has a handful of counts. This chain uses TRBV6-5 with TRBJ1-2; 8 bases are a match to TRBD1. The CDR3 is made up of 13 amino acids. The germline V gene encodes CDR1 MNHEY and CDR2 SVGAGI. Germline trimming cut 2 bases from V and 8 bases from J; bases unmatched to any gene: 4. The CDR3 nucleotides are TGTGCCAGCAGTTACCCAGGGGGCCGCGGCTACACCTTC. Its protein product is CASSYPGGRGYTF.

This clonotype was observed a few times. This rearrangement joins TRBV6-6 to TRBJ1-2, with a tentative D call TRBD1 (6 bases). Deletions cut 7 bases from V and 8 bases from J, with 14 bases between. This CDR3 has 12 amino acids. CDR1 is MNHNY, CDR2 SVGAGI, per germline (reference sequence). For the CDR3, the DNA is TGTGCCAGCACCATAGGAGGGGGAGGCTACACCTTC. Protein sequence: CASTIGGGGYTF.

This chain uses TRBV6-1 with TRBJ1-2, with D possibly being TRBD1 (6 bases). This CDR3 has 13 amino acids. Germline CDR1 is MNHNS and CDR2 is SASEGT. Between the trimmed V and J ends, which lost 10 bases and 4 bases, there was a span of 16 bases. In DNA form, the CDR3 reads TGTGCCACCGCACTCGGACAGATCTATGGCTACACCTTC. It codes for CATALGQIYGYTF.

This clonotype was seen more than once but under ten times. The CDR3 here is CASTSGTGLSTGELFF. For the CDR3, the DNA is TGTGCCAGCACCAGTGGGACAGGGCTTAGCACCGGGGAGCTGTTTTTT. V gene TRBV9 combines with J gene TRBJ2-2, with TRBD1 matching over 9 bases. There are 16 residues in the CDR3. Germline CDR1 and CDR2: SGDLS and YYNGEE. Losses at the gene ends were 6 bases for V and 4 bases for J; bases not matched to a gene: 10. The variable domain in full, with the rest retrieved from reference TRBV9 and TRBJ2-2, is DSGVTQTPKHLITATGQRVTLRCSPRSGDLSVYWYQQSLDQGLQFLIQYYNGEERAKGNILERFSAQQFPDLHSELNLSSLELGDSALYFCASTSGTGLSTGELFFGEGSRLTVL.

The chain employs TRBV6-1 and TRBJ2-7; TRBD2 matches 9 bases. CDR3 length: 14 residues. Germline CDR1 is MNHNS and CDR2 is SASEGT. Unmatched junction bases numbered 6, after V lost 2 bases and J lost 7 bases. The DNA of the CDR3 is TGTGCCAGCAGTGAACTAGCGGGGCTGGGGGAGCAGTACTTC. Its translation is CASSELAGLGEQYF.

The rearrangement links TRBV4-3 to TRBJ1-6; maybe TRBD1 (5 bases). The CDR3 has 15 residues. Trimming shortened V by 1 base and J by 8 bases, and 12 bases separated the two germline ends. In germline, CDR1 is LGHNA, CDR2 YSLEER. CDR3 sequence: CASSQAGRVDSPLHF. The CDR3 DNA follows: TGCGCCAGCAGCCAAGCGGGCAGGGTTGATTCACCCCTCCACTTT.

J is TRBJ2-4 and V is TRBV2, with 8 positions matching TRBD1. CDR1 is SNHLY and CDR2 is FYNNEI in the germline V gene. V dropped 7 bases and J dropped 1; count of bases not matched to a gene: 9. The CDR3 has 16 residues. This chain's CDR3 is CASTTQGARAKNIQYF. The CDR3 coding sequence is TGTGCCAGCACGACCCAGGGGGCGAGGGCCAAAAACATTCAGTACTTC.

This clonotype was picked up many times. The rearrangement links TRBV6-5 to TRBJ2-7; 10 bases align to TRBD1. The length of the CDR3 is 13 residues. Germline V gives CDR1 MNHEY, CDR2 SVGAGI. With 2 bases clipped from V and 7 bases from J, the junction kept 2 bases outside the gene matches. The CDR3 DNA is TGTGCCAGCAGTTACGGGACAGGGGATGAGCAGTACTTC. Its protein product is CASSYGTGDEQYF.

This clonotype was seen ten or more times. V gene TRBV7-2 combines with J gene TRBJ2-1; a possible D gene is TRBD2 (6 bases). The CDR3 has 11 amino acids. V was shortened by 5 bases and J by 10 bases, with 9 bases between the two germline ends. Germline assignment: CDR1 SGHTA and CDR2 FQGNSA. As DNA, the CDR3 is TGTGCCAGCAGCCGACTAGACGAGCAGTTCTTC. It translates to CASSRLDEQFF. The whole variable domain, filled in from reference TRBV7-2 and TRBJ2-1, reads GAGVSQSPSNKVTEKGKDVELRCDPISGHTALYWYRQSLGQGLEFLIYFQGNSAPDKSGLPSDRFSAERTGGSVSTLTIQRTQQEDSAVYLCASSRLDEQFFGPGTRLTVL.

This clonotype was observed a handful of times. This chain uses TRBV29-1 with TRBJ2-2; 10 positions match TRBD1. CDR3 length: 13 amino acids. The ends lost 7 bases at V and 2 bases at J; junction bases unmatched: 1. In germline, CDR1 is SQVTM, CDR2 ANQGSEA. CDR3 bases: TGCAGCGGGGACAGGGGAAACACCGGGGAGCTGTTTTTT. Translating it yields CSGDRGNTGELFF.

V usage is TRBV5-1 and J usage is TRBJ1-2; TRBD1 matches 7 bases. The germline CDR1 and CDR2 sequences are SGHRS and YFSETQ. J lost 7 bases, V lost 1 base, and 7 bases had no gene match. CDR3 size: 14 residues. CDR3 residues: CASSLTDRASGYTF. CDR3 sequence (DNA): TGCGCCAGCAGCTTGACAGACAGGGCTTCTGGCTACACCTTC.